The rows below give T cell receptor beta chains drawn from one sample of a study of cytomegalovirus exposure and HLA in healthy donors. Clones were read by immunoSEQ multiplex PCR, and TCRdb kept only the in-frame ones, dropping some. The profile shows about 86,000 clones, roughly 77% of them singletons. Sequencing was performed on PBMCs. Receptors were obtained from a woman aged 40 to 50 in good health and CMV-seropositive. Both conserved end residues are part of each CDR3. Fields, in order: J gene, clone size, D gene, V gene, CDR3 protein, CDR3 DNA. A D gene is named only where the DNA matches it firmly. Clone size is given for some rows only: seen once, a few or many times, or a class if the clone is expanded.

>TRBJ2-3|NA|TRBD2|TRBV18
CASSLRRTSGVTDTQYF
TGTGCCAGCTCACTTCGACGGACTAGCGGGGTCACAGATACGCAGTATTTT
>TRBJ1-4|NA|TRBD1|TRBV29-1
CSATAGTGERIREKLFF
TGCAGCGCCACTGCCGGGACAGGGGAAAGAATACGTGAAAAACTGTTTTTT
>TRBJ2-7|once|TRBD2|TRBV7-3
CASSSGGLDEQYF
TGTGCCAGCAGCTCGGGGGGGTTGGACGAGCAGTACTTC
>TRBJ1-1|few|NA|TRBV6-6
CATTGNTEAFF
TGTGCCACGACAGGGAACACTGAAGCTTTCTTT
>TRBJ1-2|NA|TRBD1|TRBV6-5
CASSTGAPSYTF
TGTGCCAGCAGTACAGGGGCCCCGTCCTACACCTTC
>TRBJ2-3|NA|TRBD2|TRBV9
CASSAGTITDTQYF
TGTGCCAGCAGCGCCGGGACTATCACAGATACGCAGTATTTT
>TRBJ1-1|NA|NA|TRBV5-1
CASSLVPGSEAFF
TGCGCCAGCAGCTTGGTTCCGGGATCTGAAGCTTTCTTT
>TRBJ2-1|NA|TRBD2|TRBV6-1
CASSERGSGGWQFF
TGTGCCAGCAGTGAAAGGGGGAGCGGGGGGTGGCAGTTCTTC
>TRBJ2-7|NA|NA|TRBV28
CASSSTNHEQYF
TGTGCCAGCAGTAGCACTAACCACGAGCAGTACTTC
>TRBJ1-2|NA|NA|TRBV15
CATSREQGGGNGYTF
TGTGCCACCAGCAGAGAACAGGGTGGTGGAAATGGCTACACCTTC
>TRBJ1-6|NA|TRBD1|TRBV5-6
CASSQGEISPLHF
TGTGCCAGCAGCCAGGGGGAGATTTCACCCCTCCACTTT
>TRBJ2-3|once|TRBD2|TRBV7-3
CASSKTSGSTDTQYF
TGTGCCAGCAGTAAGACTAGCGGAAGCACAGATACGCAGTATTTT
>TRBJ1-2|NA|NA|TRBV18
CASSPLDSNYGYTF
TGTGCCAGCTCACCCCTGGACAGTAACTATGGCTACACCTTC
>TRBJ1-2|NA|NA|TRBV29-1
CSVAGASGYTF
TGCAGCGTCGCAGGGGCGTCTGGCTACACCTTC
>TRBJ2-3|few|NA|TRBV30
CAWTGAGTTDTQYF
TGTGCCTGGACTGGAGCGGGCACCACAGATACGCAGTATTTT
>TRBJ2-7|NA|TRBD2|TRBV28
CASSVTSGGTYEQYF
TGTGCCAGCAGTGTTACTAGCGGCGGTACCTACGAGCAGTACTTC
>TRBJ1-4|once|NA|TRBV2
CAIQVDSWNEKLFF
TGTGCCATCCAGGTGGACAGTTGGAATGAAAAACTGTTTTTT
>TRBJ1-1|once|NA|TRBV27
CASSRTTLNTEAFF
TGTGCCAGCAGTCGGACAACCTTGAACACTGAAGCTTTCTTT
>TRBJ1-3|once|NA|TRBV5-5
CASSPGYGSGNTIYF
TGTGCCAGCAGTCCAGGGTATGGCTCTGGAAACACCATATATTTT
>TRBJ2-4|NA|TRBD2|TRBV5-1
CASSSQPGLDKNIQYF
TGCGCCAGCAGCTCTCAACCCGGACTAGACAAAAACATTCAGTACTTC
>TRBJ1-6|NA|TRBD1|TRBV30
CACRGQGPNSPLHF
TGTGCCTGTCGTGGACAGGGTCCTAATTCACCCCTCCACTTT
>TRBJ2-5|NA|NA|TRBV28
CASSLDLMRETQYF
TGTGCCAGCAGTTTAGATCTCATGAGGGAGACCCAGTACTTC
>TRBJ2-7|NA|TRBD2|TRBV13
CASSFSGRGGEQYF
TGTGCCAGCAGCTTTAGCGGGAGGGGGGGGGAGCAGTACTTC
>TRBJ2-5|once|TRBD2|TRBV7-7
CASSPETSGDQETQYF
TGTGCTAGCAGCCCGGAGACTAGCGGGGACCAAGAGACCCAGTACTTC
>TRBJ2-5|NA|NA|TRBV27
CASIEGPKETQYF
TGTGCCAGCATCGAGGGCCCAAAGGAGACCCAGTACTTC
>TRBJ1-2|NA|TRBD1|TRBV11-1
CASSFSLPPRDRGNYGYTF
TGTGCCAGCAGCTTTAGTTTACCGCCCCGGGACAGGGGGAACTATGGCTACACCTTC
>TRBJ2-3|NA|TRBD2|TRBV7-9
CASWNSGSYTQYF
TGTGCCAGCTGGAATAGCGGGAGTTATACGCAGTATTTT
>TRBJ2-7|NA|NA|TRBV18
CASSPGTVYEQYF
TGTGCCAGCTCACCAGGGACTGTCTACGAGCAGTACTTC
>TRBJ1-2|NA|TRBD1|TRBV7-2
CASSLVTGPNYGYTF
TGTGCCAGCAGCTTAGTGACAGGGCCCAACTATGGCTACACCTTC
>TRBJ2-1|NA|NA|TRBV4-3
CASSQDYPDYNEQFF
TGCGCCAGCAGTCAGGACTACCCCGACTACAATGAGCAGTTCTTC
>TRBJ1-1|NA|TRBD1|TRBV6-6
CASKYRGNTEAFF
TGTGCCAGCAAATACAGGGGGAACACTGAAGCTTTCTTT
>TRBJ2-4|NA|TRBD2|TRBV18
CASSPPALAGVGDIQYF
TGTGCCAGCTCACCACCGGCTCTAGCGGGGGTAGGAGACATTCAGTACTTC
>TRBJ1-1|NA|NA|TRBV6-1
CASTTGPNTEAFF
TGTGCCAGCACAACAGGGCCAAACACTGAAGCTTTCTTT
>TRBJ2-1|once|NA|TRBV27
CASSRIFGTNEQFF
TGTGCCAGCAGTCGAATCTTTGGGACAAATGAGCAGTTCTTC
>TRBJ2-5|NA|TRBD1|TRBV30
CAWRTGSETQYF
TGTGCCTGGCGGACAGGCTCAGAGACCCAGTACTTC
>TRBJ1-2|NA|NA|TRBV7-3
CASSLSGDYGYTF
TGTGCCAGCAGCTTATCAGGGGACTATGGCTACACCTTC
>TRBJ2-1|NA|TRBD2|TRBV7-3
CASSLTGLAGVNEQFF
TGTGCCAGCAGCTTAACGGGACTAGCGGGAGTCAATGAGCAGTTCTTC
>TRBJ2-2|NA|NA|TRBV7-9
CASSLVASGELFF
TGTGCCAGCAGCTTAGTAGCATCCGGGGAGCTGTTTTTT
>TRBJ2-1|NA|NA|TRBV28
CASSLPGSNEQFF
TGTGCCAGCAGTTTACCGGGGTCCAATGAGCAGTTCTTC
>TRBJ2-3|NA|TRBD2|TRBV5-1
CASSLEAGGLLDTQYF
TGCGCCAGCAGCTTGGAAGCGGGGGGGCTTCTAGATACGCAGTATTTT
>TRBJ2-5|NA|TRBD1|TRBV28
CASSTGGIGPRETQYF
TGTGCCAGCAGTACAGGGGGGATTGGGCCTAGGGAGACCCAGTACTTC
>TRBJ1-1|NA|TRBD1|TRBV6-7
CASSYRWDRENTEAFF
TGTGCCAGCAGTTACAGATGGGACAGGGAGAACACTGAAGCTTTCTTT
>TRBJ1-1|NA|NA|TRBV7-3
CASTLDAAWNTEAFF
TGTGCCAGCACCCTAGATGCGGCGTGGAACACTGAAGCTTTCTTT
>TRBJ1-2|NA|TRBD1|TRBV9
CASSAQGADYGYTF
TGTGCCAGCAGCGCCCAGGGGGCGGACTATGGCTACACCTTC
>TRBJ1-1|NA|NA|TRBV6-5
CASSPGGPHTEAFF
TGTGCCAGCAGTCCCGGGGGTCCCCACACTGAAGCTTTCTTT
>TRBJ1-4|NA|NA|TRBV15
CATSRDARTNEKPFF
TGTGCCACCAGCAGAGATGCGAGGACTAATGAAAAACCGTTTTTT